In this sample, the clone carrying this T cell receptor (beta chain) turned up once. Its antigen is not identified. These data originate in a study of blood T cells in healthy people across ages. Primed by a sample-barcoded 5' primer and a J-beta primer mix, a second PCR proceeded for 7 to 11 cycles. MiXCR was run by TCRdb on the 5' RACE reads, yielding one entry per CDR3 protein. The sample carries more than 1 million distinct CDR3 sequences, roughly 45% recorded once. Findings and limits, study-wide: Higher diversity and more naive CD4+ cells were features of long-lived donors, compared to aged donors.

Between the trimmed V and J ends, which lost 0 bases and 6 bases, there was a span of 8 bases. The CDR3 spans 12 residues. Germline CDR1 DFQATT, CDR2 SNEGSKA (reference sequence). Sequenced input: blood. This TCR derives from a woman aged 60 to 75 in good health. The genes are TRBV20-1 and TRBJ1-2; D remains ambiguous. The CDR3 DNA is TGCAGTGCTAGAGATCAAAACAATGGCTACACCTTC. Translating gives CSARDQNNGYTF.